The 7 T cell receptor beta chains reported below all come from one sample, sequenced in a study of graft-versus-host responses after intestinal transplantation. The method was immunoSEQ multiplex PCR; TCRdb's version includes in-frame clones alone and lacks a portion of them. The data show 95,000 or so clones, more than 80% seen once. The sequencing used PBMCs, collected 450 to 460 days after intestinal transplant. These TCRs come from a human patient who received an intestinal transplant, so some T cells may come from the graft donor.

The chain employs TRBV4-2 and TRBJ2-1; 8 bases map to TRBD2. Germline-derived CDR1 and CDR2 are LGHNA and YNFKEQ. This CDR3 is built from 15 residues. Trimming at V came to 0 bases and at J to 3 bases, leaving 1 base not matched to a gene. CDR3 sequence (DNA): TGTGCCAGCAGCCAAGAAGCGGGGGTCTACAATGAGCAGTTCTTC. Translating gives CASSQEAGVYNEQFF.

The CDR3 DNA reads TGTGCCAGCAGCCGGGACACTACGAATTCACCCCTCCACTTT. Protein: CASSRDTTNSPLHF. This rearrangement joins TRBV7-3 to TRBJ1-6, with D maybe TRBD1 (6 bases). Trimming stripped 5 bases from V and 7 bases from J, with 12 bases between. Germline V gene data show CDR1 as SGHTA and CDR2 as FQGTGA. The CDR3 extends over 14 amino acids.

This chain connects TRBV19 to TRBJ1-5; TRBD1 matches at 8 bases. The CDR3 is 19 amino acids. The V segment lost 5 bases and the J segment 4 bases; nucleotides outside the gene matches: 19. The germline gives CDR1 LNHDA, CDR2 SQIVND (reference sequence). The CDR3 DNA sequence: TGTGCCAGTAGTCCCCCCGGGGCAGGGGGCCACCTAGGGAATCAGCCCCAGCATTTT. Encoded protein: CASSPPGAGGHLGNQPQHF.

The CDR3 DNA is TGTGCCAGCAGTTACTCCAGTTCACCCCTCCACTTT. It yields the protein CASSYSSSPLHF. This chain uses TRBV6-5 with TRBJ1-6; D is unresolved. CDR1 is MNHEY, CDR2 SVGAGI, per germline. There are 12 residues in the CDR3. Trimming removed 0 bases from V and 9 bases from J, with 3 bases in between.

The chain links TRBV5-6 to TRBJ1-5; 8 nucleotides match TRBD1. The CDR3 spans 14 residues. Germline trimming cut 0 bases from V and 7 bases from J; bases unmatched to any gene: 3. Per germline, CDR1 SGHDT and CDR2 YYEEEE. CDR3 DNA sequence: TGTGCCAGCAGCTTGGGGACAGGGCCCCAGCCCCAGCATTTT. Amino acid sequence: CASSLGTGPQPQHF.

V usage is TRBV2 and J usage is TRBJ2-3, with D perhaps matching TRBD1 (8 bases). CDR1 and CDR2 from the germline V gene are SNHLY and FYNNEI. The V end was cut by 6 bases, the J end by 3 bases, with 16 bases between. This CDR3 is built from 15 residues. CDR3 protein: CASRTGGGWTDTQYF. For the CDR3, the DNA is TGTGCCAGCAGAACAGGGGGGGGATGGACAGATACGCAGTATTTT.

This clone was seen once. J is TRBJ1-5 and V is TRBV2; D possibly corresponds to TRBD1 (5 bases). This CDR3 has 14 amino acids. Looked up from germline, CDR1 is SNHLY and CDR2 is FYNNEI. Trimming left V 2 bases short and J 2 bases short, with 7 bases between. CDR3 nucleotide sequence: TGTGCCAGCAGTGAACAGGGAGGCAATCAGCCCCAGCATTTT. Encoded protein: CASSEQGGNQPQHF.